The source of this T cell receptor beta chain is a study of technical replicates of blood from a few donors. Sequencing was performed with immunoSEQ multiplex PCR; in TCRdb, only in-frame clones are kept and a portion is missing. The data show more than 55,000 clones, around nine tenths seen once. The CDR3 is 13 amino acids. Germline CDR1 SGHDN, CDR2 FVKESK. V gave up 4 bases and J gave up 5 bases, with 9 bases separating them. This sequence joins TRBV14 and TRBJ2-1, with D hard to call. Material: T cells isolated from PBMCs. This TCR was recovered from a human donor in good health. The CDR3 loop is CASSPRVDNEQFF. CDR3 sequence (DNA): TGTGCCAGCAGCCCGAGAGTCGACAATGAGCAGTTCTTC.